The clone carrying this T cell receptor beta chain showed up many times. The data are from a study of T cells in Graves' hyperthyroidism and ophthalmopathy. From germline, CDR1 is GTSNPN and CDR2 SVGIG (reference sequence). V was shortened by 5 bases and J by 10 bases, with 21 bases between the two germline ends. The CDR3 contains 15 residues. Using RNA transcripts as the source, TCR beta CDR3 regions were amplified. Primed by the HTBI set, a first-round RT-PCR was run on the TCR CDR3. TCRdb used MiXCR to reprocess the multiplex PCR reads, holding one entry per CDR3 protein. The data contain hundreds of thousands of distinct CDR3 sequences, roughly 15% of them singletons.

Source material: blood. V usage is TRBV30 and J usage is TRBJ1-6, with D hard to call. This clonotype originated in a woman in her forties or fifties with Graves' ophthalmopathy. The CDR3 DNA follows: TGTGCCTGGTCCCGGGCGGATTTGGCGAAATCACCCCTCCACTTT. This sequence encodes CAWSRADLAKSPLHF.